A single sample is the source of the 15 T cell receptor beta chains below, sequenced in a study of cytomegalovirus exposure and HLA in healthy donors. In the PCR, 60 Vbeta and 13 Jbeta primers were used. Data came from immunoSEQ multiplex PCR; TCRdb stores just in-frame clones and leaves some out. Of 90,000 to 140,000 clones listed, about an eighth are singletons. Sequencing used PBMCs. All receptors derive from a man aged 40-50 years in good health and CMV-seropositive.

This clone was picked up a small number of times. The genes are TRBV12-5 and TRBJ1-1; a weak D match, TRBD1 (6 bases). The germline CDR1 and CDR2 sequences are LGHNT and FRNRAP. V lost 1 base and J lost 7, with 10 bases in between. The CDR3 covers 13 residues. The chain's CDR3 is CASGLEQGDEAFF. CDR3 nucleotides: TGTGCTAGTGGTTTGGAACAGGGAGATGAAGCTTTCTTT.

A few counts support this clone. V and J are TRBV4-3 and TRBJ2-2, with D perhaps matching TRBD2 (5 bases). V was shortened by 0 bases and J by 3 bases, with 11 bases between the two germline ends. Germline V CDR1 and CDR2: LGHNA, YSLEER. The CDR3 covers 16 residues. The CDR3: CASSQDWLAYTGELFF. The CDR3 DNA follows: TGCGCCAGCAGCCAAGATTGGCTAGCTTACACCGGGGAGCTGTTTTTT.

This clone was recorded a few times. The V call is TRBV19, the J call TRBJ1-1; D may be TRBD1 (5 bases). CDR3 length: 14 residues. The germline CDR1 and CDR2 sequences are LNHDA and SQIVND (reference sequence). V dropped 0 bases and J dropped 1 base, with 6 bases sitting between them. The CDR3 sequence is CASSIDRGNTEAFF. As DNA, the CDR3 is TGTGCCAGTAGTATAGATAGGGGGAACACTGAAGCTTTCTTT.

The chain has TRBV27 and TRBJ1-4; D is possibly TRBD1 (5 bases). The V gene lost 6 bases and the J gene lost 3 bases, with 20 bases spanning the gap. The CDR3 runs 17 residues. Germline loops: CDR1 MNHEY, CDR2 SMNVEV (reference sequence). CDR3 sequence reads: CASSSPGPAGSNEKLFF. The CDR3 DNA is TGTGCCAGCAGCTCCCCAGGGCCCGCAGGGTCTAATGAAAAACTGTTTTTT.

Here the CDR3 DNA reads TGTGCCAGCAGCCCGCGGGACAGGGGGGCGACTGAAGCTTTCTTT. This translates into CASSPRDRGATEAFF. The rearrangement joins TRBV11-2 to TRBJ1-1; TRBD1 matches 11 bases. With 5 bases clipped from V and 5 bases from J, the junction kept 7 bases outside the gene matches. The CDR3 has 15 residues. Germline CDR1 and CDR2: SGHAT and FQNNGV. The full variable domain, in which reference TRBV11-2 and TRBJ1-1 provide the parts outside the CDR3, is EAGVAQSPRYKIIEKRQSVAFWCNPISGHATLYWYQQILGQGPKLLIQFQNNGVVDDSQLPKDRFSAERLKGVDSTLKIQPAKLEDSAVYLCASSPRDRGATEAFFGQGTRLTVV.

This chain connects TRBV5-1 to TRBJ2-7, with a possible D match to TRBD2 (5 bases). Between the trimmed V and J ends, which lost 4 bases and 6 bases, there was a span of 14 bases. The CDR3 sequence is 13 residues long. The germline CDR1 and CDR2 sequences are SGHRS and YFSETQ. CDR3 protein: CASSPSSLVEQYF. The CDR3 bases are TGCGCCAGCAGCCCTTCTAGCTTAGTCGAGCAGTACTTC.

The chain uses TRBV5-1 and TRBJ2-5; the match to TRBD1 covers 8 bases. The CDR3 is 14 residues long. Trimming cost V 2 bases and J 3 bases; bases outside gene matches: 3. Germline lookup yields CDR1 SGHRS and CDR2 YFSETQ. CDR3 protein: CASSFQGAEETQYF. The CDR3, as DNA: TGCGCCAGCAGCTTCCAGGGGGCAGAAGAGACCCAGTACTTC.

This clone was detected only a few times. The chain is built from TRBV5-5 and TRBJ1-5; possibly TRBD1 for D (5 bases). The CDR3 runs to 14 residues. The V end lost 0 bases, the J end lost 6 bases, and 10 bases lay between the germline ends. CDR1 and CDR2 from the germline V gene are SGHKS and YYEKEE (reference sequence). CDR3 protein: CASSLEGLGQPQHF. The CDR3 region has the DNA TGTGCCAGCAGCTTGGAGGGGTTGGGTCAGCCCCAGCATTTT.

The J gene is TRBJ2-5, the V gene TRBV11-2; 9 positions match TRBD2. The CDR3 is 15 amino acids. The V gene's germline CDR1 is SGHAT and CDR2 FQNNGV. Trimming cost V 0 bases and J 5 bases; bases outside gene matches: 4. CDR3 protein: CASSLDRAGGETQYF. For the CDR3, the DNA is TGTGCCAGCAGCTTAGATCGTGCGGGAGGGGAGACCCAGTACTTC. The full variable domain, in which reference TRBV11-2 and TRBJ2-5 provide the parts outside the CDR3, is EAGVAQSPRYKIIEKRQSVAFWCNPISGHATLYWYQQILGQGPKLLIQFQNNGVVDDSQLPKDRFSAERLKGVDSTLKIQPAKLEDSAVYLCASSLDRAGGETQYFGPGTRLLVL.

This chain uses TRBV18 with TRBJ1-1; no definite D call. With 5 bases removed from V and 5 bases from J, the gap between germline ends came to 12 bases. The CDR3 runs 13 residues. Per the germline V gene, CDR1 is KGHSH and CDR2 is LQKENI. The CDR3 sequence is CASSELAKTEAFF. CDR3 nucleotide sequence: TGTGCCAGCTCAGAGCTCGCGAAAACTGAAGCTTTCTTT.

The V call is TRBV5-1, the J call TRBJ2-1, with 11 bases matching TRBD2. There are 16 residues in the CDR3. Germline V gives CDR1 SGHRS, CDR2 YFSETQ. Unmatched junction bases numbered 6, after V lost 2 bases and J lost 5 bases. This CDR3 is CASSFSGRAPNNEQFF. CDR3 nucleotide sequence: TGCGCCAGCAGCTTTAGCGGGAGGGCCCCTAACAATGAGCAGTTCTTC.

This chain links TRBV4-1 with TRBJ2-7; 8 bases align to TRBD1. The CDR3 loop spans 15 amino acids. Germline V gene lookup returns CDR1 MGHRA and CDR2 YSYEKL. V lost 4 bases to trimming and J lost 4 bases; unmatched junction nucleotides: 9. In DNA, the CDR3 is TGCGCCAGCAGCCTACTCGGACAGGGTGGGTACGAGCAGTACTTC. It codes for CASSLLGQGGYEQYF.

The chain has TRBV7-3 and TRBJ2-2; D unclear. Looked up from germline, CDR1 is SGHTA and CDR2 is FQGTGA. The CDR3 is made up of 13 amino acids. Trimming cost V 8 bases and J 4 bases, with 11 bases left between them. The CDR3 sequence: CASRPQSTGELFF. CDR3 nucleotide sequence: TGTGCCAGCCGCCCACAGAGCACCGGGGAGCTGTTTTTT.

This chain connects TRBV27 to TRBJ1-3; 9 bases match TRBD1. The CDR3 contains 13 residues. Germline trimming cut 8 bases from V and 1 base from J; bases unmatched to any gene: 0. In germline, CDR1 is MNHEY, CDR2 SMNVEV (reference sequence). Written as DNA, the CDR3 is TGTGCCAGCGGACAGGGGTCTGGAAACACCATATATTTT. Protein: CASGQGSGNTIYF.

The chain recombines TRBV18 with TRBJ1-2, with 7 bases fitting TRBD1. Per germline, CDR1 KGHSH and CDR2 LQKENI. The CDR3 sequence is 17 residues long. Germline trimming cut 5 bases from V and 7 bases from J; bases unmatched to any gene: 19. CDR3 sequence reads: CASSSHHPRQGVGGYTF. DNA for the CDR3: TGTGCCAGCTCATCCCACCACCCCAGACAGGGTGTGGGTGGCTACACCTTC.